The 21 T cell receptor beta chains presented below share a single source sample, sequenced in a study of graft-versus-host responses after intestinal transplantation. These receptors' targets are unknown. Generated by immunoSEQ multiplex PCR, the TCRdb table keeps only in-frame clones and is missing some. This sample has about 130,000 clones, with roughly nine tenths found just once. The sample was unstimulated CD4+ T cells sorted from spleen or lymph node cells, taken before intestinal transplant. These receptors originate from a human donor who received an intestinal transplant.

The chain joins TRBV14 to TRBJ2-4; D possibly corresponds to TRBD1 (5 bases). The CDR3 runs 14 residues. Trimming left V 0 bases short and J 8 bases short, with 11 bases between. Looked up from germline, CDR1 is SGHDN and CDR2 is FVKESK. The CDR3 bases are TGTGCCAGCAGCCAAGATGTAGGGGTCGACATTCAGTACTTC. Translated: CASSQDVGVDIQYF.

The chain recombines TRBV5-5 with TRBJ1-5, with D possibly matching TRBD1 (6 bases). Germline CDR1 and CDR2: SGHKS and YYEKEE (reference sequence). The CDR3 runs to 13 residues. Trimming took off 1 base at V and 9 bases at J, with 11 bases between the two ends. This chain's CDR3 is CASSLTQGGPQHF. The CDR3 bases are TGTGCCAGCAGCTTGACACAGGGAGGGCCCCAGCATTTT. The complete variable domain, with remaining parts taken from reference TRBV5-5 and TRBJ1-5, reads DAGVTQSPTHLIKTRGQQVTLRCSPISGHKSVSWYQQVLGQGPQFIFQYYEKEERGRGNFPDRFSARQFPNYSSELNVNALLLGDSALYLCASSLTQGGPQHFGDGTRLSIL.

This clone was detected a few times. V and J are TRBV11-2 and TRBJ2-2; D is unclear. Trimming cost V 2 bases and J 3 bases, with 4 bases left between them. This CDR3 is 13 amino acids long. Germline lookup yields CDR1 SGHAT and CDR2 FQNNGV. For the CDR3, the DNA is TGTGCCAGCAGCTTAACATACACCGGGGAGCTGTTTTTT. Its protein is CASSLTYTGELFF.

The V call is TRBV12-5, the J call TRBJ1-5; D is uncertain. V dropped 2 bases and J dropped 4 bases, with 15 bases sitting between them. The germline CDR1 and CDR2 sequences are LGHNT and FRNRAP. The CDR3 totals 16 residues. The CDR3 here is CASGLWAGNANQPQHF. The CDR3 DNA follows: TGTGCTAGTGGTTTGTGGGCAGGCAATGCGAATCAGCCCCAGCATTTT.

This clone was observed once. The rearrangement links TRBV11-2 to TRBJ1-6; 8 positions agree with TRBD1. The J segment lost 10 bases and the V segment lost 5 bases, leaving 7 bases of the junction unmatched. The CDR3 is 14 residues long. The germline V gene encodes CDR1 SGHAT and CDR2 FQNNGV. CDR3 DNA sequence: TGTGCCAGCAGCCCCACAGGGGGAGGCTCACCCCTCCACTTT. Residues: CASSPTGGGSPLHF.

The gene calls are TRBV6-1 and TRBJ2-7, with 7 bases fitting TRBD2. Germline loops: CDR1 MNHNS, CDR2 SASEGT. This CDR3 is built from 14 residues. V trimming: 6 bases; J trimming: 3 bases; junction bases outside the gene matches: 8. CDR3 region: CASRPSGGGYEQYF. The CDR3 region has the DNA TGTGCCAGCAGGCCCTCTGGCGGGGGCTACGAGCAGTACTTC.

The V gene is TRBV7-8, the J gene TRBJ2-5; D call uncertain. The V end was cut by 2 bases, the J end by 5 bases, with 12 bases between. Looked up from germline, CDR1 is SGHVS and CDR2 is FQNEAQ. The CDR3 is made up of 14 amino acids. CDR3 loop: CASSLWGVRETQYF. The DNA of the CDR3 is TGTGCCAGCAGCTTATGGGGTGTACGGGAGACCCAGTACTTC.

This clone was detected a few times. The V gene is TRBV5-1, the J gene TRBJ2-3, with D possibly called TRBD1 or TRBD2 (5 bases each). The V end was cut by 7 bases, the J end by 3 bases, with 12 bases between. Germline V gene lookup returns CDR1 SGHRS and CDR2 YFSETQ. The CDR3 totals 13 residues. CDR3 region: CASSGPGTDTQYF. The CDR3 DNA follows: TGCGCCAGCTCGGGGCCCGGTACAGATACGCAGTATTTT. The variable domain in full, completed from reference TRBV5-1 and TRBJ2-3, reads KAGVTQTPRYLIKTRGQQVTLSCSPISGHRSVSWYQQTPGQGLQFLFEYFSETQRNKGNFPGRFSGRQFSNSRSEMNVSTLELGDSALYLCASSGPGTDTQYFGPGTRLTVL.

CDR3 DNA sequence: TGCGCCAGCAGCTTGGGGGGCCGACAGGGAGGTGTTGAGCAGTTCTTC. It specifies CASSLGGRQGGVEQFF. The genes are TRBV5-1 and TRBJ2-1, with a weak D call TRBD1 (7 bases). The CDR3 sequence is 16 residues long. Deletions cut 0 bases from V and 9 bases from J, with 19 bases between. The germline CDR1 and CDR2 sequences are SGHRS and YFSETQ. Full variable domain (missing parts from reference TRBV5-1 and TRBJ2-1): KAGVTQTPRYLIKTRGQQVTLSCSPISGHRSVSWYQQTPGQGLQFLFEYFSETQRNKGNFPGRFSGRQFSNSRSEMNVSTLELGDSALYLCASSLGGRQGGVEQFFGPGTRLTVL.

The chain employs TRBV6-5 and TRBJ1-2, with D unclear. With 6 bases removed from V and 3 bases from J, the gap between germline ends came to 17 bases. The CDR3 totals 15 residues. Germline values: CDR1 MNHEY, CDR2 SVGAGI. Here the CDR3 reads CASSRGPDGYYGYTF. DNA for the CDR3: TGTGCCAGCAGCCGAGGCCCTGACGGCTACTATGGCTACACCTTC.

This rearrangement joins TRBV9 to TRBJ2-6; D remains ambiguous. Germline V gene lookup returns CDR1 SGDLS and CDR2 YYNGEE. The V end lost 1 base, the J end lost 0 bases, and 8 bases lay between the germline ends. The CDR3 sequence is 16 residues long. As DNA, the CDR3 is TGTGCCAGCAGCGTACTGGGATTCTCTGGGGCCAACGTCCTGACTTTC. This gives the protein CASSVLGFSGANVLTF.

This clone was counted a single time. Mismatch with germline at one junction end may stem from a read error. The V gene is TRBV7-8, the J gene TRBJ2-7, with 7 bases fitting TRBD1. CDR3 length: 12 residues. Looked up from germline, CDR1 is SGHVS and CDR2 is FQNEAQ. The CDR3 region is CASSLGQGKQCF. The DNA for the CDR3 is TGTGCCAGCAGCTTAGGACAGGGAAAGCAGTGCTTC.

The chain employs TRBV10-3 and TRBJ1-6; the match to TRBD1 covers 10 bases. V gave up 3 bases and J gave up 9 bases; unmatched junction bases: 5. The CDR3 totals 15 residues. Germline loops: CDR1 ENHRY, CDR2 SYGVKD. This CDR3 is CAISDPGTGASPLHF. The CDR3 region has the DNA TGTGCCATCAGTGACCCCGGGACAGGGGCTTCACCCCTCCACTTT.

This chain connects TRBV5-6 to TRBJ1-1; 9 bases map to TRBD1. This CDR3 has 18 amino acids. CDR1 and CDR2 from the germline V gene are SGHDT and YYEEEE. The trim removed 1 base at V and 4 bases at J, leaving 14 bases unmatched. The CDR3 region is CASSLFGQGSDLTTEAFF. CDR3 nucleotide sequence: TGTGCCAGCAGCTTGTTTGGACAGGGGAGCGATTTGACCACTGAAGCTTTCTTT. Full variable domain (outside the CDR3, taken from reference TRBV5-6 and TRBJ1-1): DAGVTQSPTHLIKTRGQQVTLRCSPKSGHDTVSWYQQALGQGPQFIFQYYEEEERQRGNFPDRFSGHQFPNYSSELNVNALLLGDSALYLCASSLFGQGSDLTTEAFFGQGTRLTVV.

This sequence joins TRBV6-5 and TRBJ1-5; tentative D call: TRBD1 (5 bases). V dropped 6 bases and J dropped 1 base, with 13 bases sitting between them. CDR3 length: 15 amino acids. Germline CDR1 MNHEY, CDR2 SVGAGI. In DNA form, the CDR3 reads TGTGCCAGCAGGGGGGGTCCGTCCAGCAATCAGCCCCAGCATTTT. This translates into CASRGGPSSNQPQHF.

V gene TRBV6-1 combines with J gene TRBJ2-2; 11 bases line up with TRBD2. The junction had 1 base not matched to a gene; V was cut back by 1 base and J by 6 bases. CDR3 length: 15 residues. Germline V CDR1 and CDR2: MNHNS, SASEGT. In DNA, the CDR3 is TGTGCCAGCAGTGAAGTAGCGGGGGGGGCCGGGGAGCTGTTTTTT. Its protein product is CASSEVAGGAGELFF.

The CDR3: CAISESWTGELFF. CDR3 nucleotide sequence: TGTGCCATCAGTGAGTCGTGGACCGGGGAGCTGTTTTTT. This rearrangement joins TRBV10-3 to TRBJ2-2; D is ambiguous. Trimming removed 0 bases at V and 5 bases at J, with 4 bases between. The CDR3 loop spans 13 amino acids. Per germline, CDR1 ENHRY and CDR2 SYGVKD.

The V gene is TRBV2, the J gene TRBJ2-4, with 9 nucleotides matching TRBD2. The CDR3 runs 15 residues. Germline V lookup: CDR1 SNHLY, CDR2 FYNNEI. Trimming at V came to 7 bases and at J to 3 bases, leaving 7 bases not matched to a gene. CDR3 DNA: TGTGCCAGCAAGCCGCGGGGGGGCGTCAAAAACATTCAGTACTTC. It translates to CASKPRGGVKNIQYF.

V and J are TRBV21-1 and TRBJ2-3. TRBV21-1 is annotated as a pseudogene. This CDR3 region has 13 residues. The CDR3 sequence is CASSKTRIDTQYF. CDR3 bases: TGTGCCAGCAGCAAAACTCGGATAGATACGCAGTATTTT.

For this clone: The junction departs from the called germline gene at one end, perhaps through a read error. The rearrangement links TRBV5-8 to TRBJ2-7; TRBD1 agrees at 8 bases. In germline, CDR1 is SGHTS, CDR2 YDEGEE. The CDR3 runs 12 residues. The CDR3 loop reads CASSADRVIPNF. CDR3 nucleotides: TGTGCCAGCAGCGCGGACAGGGTAATTCCGAACTTC.

This clone showed up just once. The J gene is TRBJ2-5, the V gene TRBV25-1, with 10 bases aligning to TRBD2. In germline, CDR1 is MGHDK, CDR2 SYGVNS. This CDR3 is built from 15 residues. With V trimmed by 2 bases and J by 5 bases, 5 bases remained unmatched. The CDR3 sequence is CASSEGQAGGETQYF. CDR3 DNA: TGTGCCAGCAGTGAAGGGCAAGCGGGGGGGGAGACCCAGTACTTC. The full variable domain, its missing parts supplied by reference TRBV25-1 and TRBJ2-5, is EADIYQTPRYLVIGTGKKITLECSQTMGHDKMYWYQQDPGMELHLIHYSYGVNSTEKGDLSSESTVSRIRTEHFPLTLESARPSHTSQYLCASSEGQAGGETQYFGPGTRLLVL.